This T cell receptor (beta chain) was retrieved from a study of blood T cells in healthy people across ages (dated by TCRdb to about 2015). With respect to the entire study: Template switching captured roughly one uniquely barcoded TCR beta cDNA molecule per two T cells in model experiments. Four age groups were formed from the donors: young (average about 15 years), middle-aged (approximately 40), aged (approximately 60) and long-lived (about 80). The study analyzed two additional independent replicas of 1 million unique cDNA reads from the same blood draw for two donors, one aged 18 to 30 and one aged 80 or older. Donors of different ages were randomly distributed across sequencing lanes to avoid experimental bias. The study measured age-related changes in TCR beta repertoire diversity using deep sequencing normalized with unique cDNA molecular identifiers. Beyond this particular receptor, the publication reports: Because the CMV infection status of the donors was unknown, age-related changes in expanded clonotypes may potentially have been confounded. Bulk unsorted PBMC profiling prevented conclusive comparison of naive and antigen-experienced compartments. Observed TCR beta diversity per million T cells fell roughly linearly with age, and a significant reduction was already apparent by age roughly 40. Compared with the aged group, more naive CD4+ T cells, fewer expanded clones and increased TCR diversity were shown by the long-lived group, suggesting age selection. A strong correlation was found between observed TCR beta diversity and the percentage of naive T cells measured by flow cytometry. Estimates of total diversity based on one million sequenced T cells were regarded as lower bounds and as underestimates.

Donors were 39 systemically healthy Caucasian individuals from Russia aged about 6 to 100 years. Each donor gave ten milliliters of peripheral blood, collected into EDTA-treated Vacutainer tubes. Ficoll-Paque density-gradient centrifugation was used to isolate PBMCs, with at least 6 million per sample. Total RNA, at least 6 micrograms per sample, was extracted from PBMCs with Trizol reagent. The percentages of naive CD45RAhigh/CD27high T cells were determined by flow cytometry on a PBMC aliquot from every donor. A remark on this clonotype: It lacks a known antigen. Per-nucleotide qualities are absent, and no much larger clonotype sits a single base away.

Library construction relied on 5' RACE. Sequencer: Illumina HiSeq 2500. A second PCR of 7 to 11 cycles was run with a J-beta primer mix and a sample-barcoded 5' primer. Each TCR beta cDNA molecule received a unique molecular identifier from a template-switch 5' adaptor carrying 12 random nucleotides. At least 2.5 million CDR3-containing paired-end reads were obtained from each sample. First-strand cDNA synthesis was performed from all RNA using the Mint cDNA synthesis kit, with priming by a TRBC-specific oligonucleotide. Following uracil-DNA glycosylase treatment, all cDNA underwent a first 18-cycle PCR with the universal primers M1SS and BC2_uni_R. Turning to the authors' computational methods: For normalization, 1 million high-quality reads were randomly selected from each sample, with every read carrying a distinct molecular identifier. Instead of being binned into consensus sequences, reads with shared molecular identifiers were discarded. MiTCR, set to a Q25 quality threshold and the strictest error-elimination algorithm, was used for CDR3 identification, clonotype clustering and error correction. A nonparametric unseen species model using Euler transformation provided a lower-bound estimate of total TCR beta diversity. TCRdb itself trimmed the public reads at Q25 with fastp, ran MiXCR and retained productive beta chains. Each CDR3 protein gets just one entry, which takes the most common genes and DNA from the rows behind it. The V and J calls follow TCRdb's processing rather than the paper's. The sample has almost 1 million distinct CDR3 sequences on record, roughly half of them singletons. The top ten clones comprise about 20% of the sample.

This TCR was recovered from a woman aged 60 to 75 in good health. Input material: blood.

Here is the DNA: TGTGCCAGCTCACCCCTGGACAGTTTGAACACTGAAGCTTTCTTT. Translated, it gives CASSPLDSLNTEAFF. The sequence joins TRBV18 to TRBJ1-1; a tentative D match to TRBD1 spans 6 bases. CDR1 and CDR2, looked up from the germline V gene, are KGHSH and LQKENI. V lost 3 bases and J lost 0 bases; the stretch between them is 11 bases long. The CDR3 measures 15 amino acids from cysteine to phenylalanine. Here the CDR3 DNA is all that survives: 45 bases in frame from base 1. The CDR3, completed at both ends by the reference TRBV18 and TRBJ1-1 genes, gives the full variable domain NAGVMQNPRHLVRRRGQEARLRCSPMKGHSHVYWYRQLPEEGLKFMVYLQKENIIDESGMPKERFSAEFPKEGPSILRIQQVVRGDSAAYFCASSPLDSLNTEAFFGQGTRLTVV.